Shown below are 2 T cell receptor beta chains from a single sample sequenced in a study of blood T cell repertoires in COVID-19. Libraries were prepared by immunoSEQ multiplex PCR; TCRdb keeps only in-frame clonotypes and omits some of them. The repertoire includes about 32,000 clones, 70% to 90% of them detected once, and 5% to 6.5% sits in the top ten. Source material: peripheral blood. The receptors were sampled from a woman aged 80 or over with active or convalescent COVID-19.

J is TRBJ1-5 and V is TRBV19; TRBD1 aligns across 8 bases. Trimming took 7 bases from V and 0 from J; bases not matched to a gene: 32. The CDR3 consists of 24 residues. Germline-derived CDR1 and CDR2 are LNHDA and SQIVND (reference sequence). This CDR3 is CASTNKPPRGTGNVEPYSNQPQHF. CDR3 DNA sequence: TGTGCCAGTACCAACAAACCTCCCCGCGGGACAGGAAACGTAGAGCCGTATAGCAATCAGCCCCAGCATTTT.

V is TRBV2 and J is TRBJ2-3; 7 bases align to TRBD1. CDR3 length: 17 amino acids. V lost 2 bases and J lost 2; bases outside the gene matches: 10. CDR1 is SNHLY and CDR2 is FYNNEI in the germline V gene. CDR3 sequence (DNA): TGTGCCAGCAGTGAATCCGGGACAGAACGGTTCACAGATACGCAGTATTTT. It yields the protein CASSESGTERFTDTQYF. Variable domain in full (rest from reference TRBV2 and TRBJ2-3): EPEVTQTPSHQVTQMGQEVILRCVPISNHLYFYWYRQILGQKVEFLVSFYNNEISEKSEIFDDQFSVERPDGSNFTLKIRSTKLEDSAMYFCASSESGTERFTDTQYFGPGTRLTVL.